This TCR beta chain was documented in a study of cytomegalovirus exposure and HLA in healthy donors (dated by TCRdb to 2015 to 2018). Study-wide context: According to an earlier analysis of a few hundred of the donors, about 179 million T cells yielded 117 million unique TCR beta sequences and 276 Gb of sequence data. An early release covering 550 to 650 HLA-typed donors comprised approximately 300 gigabases of sequencing data and tens of millions of unique TCR sequences. Among the roughly 430 genotyped donors, about 85% belonged to the genetic ancestry cluster associated with self-reported Caucasian donors. The aim of the study was to test whether cataloging public T cell receptors could identify signatures of past pathogen exposure. Using immunosequencing, the study profiled T cell repertoires from 666 subjects and related those repertoires to cytomegalovirus serostatus. Along with the approximately 700-subject first cohort, a separate validation cohort of over 90 different subjects was used. High-throughput TCR immunosequencing, statistical association of individual TCRs with disease status, and machine learning were combined to predict cytomegalovirus infection status. In a later analysis, previously published TCR beta repertoires from 600 to 850 donors were re-analyzed and high-resolution HLA genotyping was added so that TCR occurrence patterns could be studied. Rather than using new phenotypic data, the later analysis identified candidate immune exposures from TCR beta sequences and from how often those sequences occurred across donors. In an earlier analysis of around 540 of the donors, high-throughput TCR beta sequencing was used to judge whether each TCR beta V gene segment behaved as functional or pseudogenic. Alongside the repertoire data, information on donor age, sex, ethnicity and CMV serostatus was compiled. A later genetic analysis took genome-wide SNP genotypes for 398 of the 666 donors and used that subset as a discovery cohort. Every discovery cohort repertoire had been produced on one sequencing platform. Class I and class II HLA loci were covered by the typing at four-digit resolution. Typing coverage differed by locus: A, B, C, DRB1 and DQB1 were typed in roughly 629-640 donors, DQA1 in about 560, DPA1 in over 600, and DPB1 in approximately 450. Roughly 5 DR-DQ haplotypes were handled as single units for association and clustering, since linkage in the cohort was strong. Among almost 400 genotyped donors of the cohort, an average of approximately 240,000 unique TCR beta nucleotide sequences were sequenced per donor, 15% to 20% of them non-productive.

Points the paper makes about the study in general: The classifier was reported to diagnose cytomegalovirus status with high specificity and sensitivity in both the original cohort and the validation cohort. In the study, around 150 TCR beta chains were listed as associated with cytomegalovirus. A later genetic analysis reported fewer N-insertions in productive TCRs among donors in an Asian-associated ancestry cluster than the approximately 700-donor mean. In a later genetic analysis, a missense DCLRE1C variant was associated with V-gene and J-gene trimming of TCR beta chains, and the association was replicated in an independent cohort. Because HLA typing was unavailable for some donors at each locus, only the typed subset was used in association tests. A further reported finding was that TCR beta sequences accurately predicted the HLA-A and HLA-B alleles for most subjects in the first cohort. An earlier analysis of several hundred of the donors showed that most TCR beta V segments appeared in productive rearrangements either about 90% or about 30% of the time, which broadly matched IMGT annotations. In vitro tests confirmed that three of the cytomegalovirus-associated TCR beta chains recognize cytomegalovirus antigens. A cluster of highly shared sequence variants was judged likely to be a technical artifact of the sequencing pipeline. In a later analysis, 16,951 TCR beta sequences were associated with specific HLA alleles at a false discovery rate of 0.05. In a later analysis, several top co-occurrence clusters were reported to appear linked to parvovirus B19, influenza, CMV and Epstein-Barr virus. In a later analysis, HLA-associated TCR beta chains showed more clonal expansion and lower generation probabilities than non-associated chains that were equally common. Strong co-occurrence of HLA alleles, especially DR and DQ, made assigning TCR associations to individual alleles difficult. CMV serostatus was the only immune exposure information available for the cohort. Because the 87-base-pair reads could not distinguish some IMGT-functional V segments, including TRBV6-2 and TRBV6-3, those segments were excluded. The authors suggested that the approach could potentially be generalized to other disease states and immunological phenotypes. According to a later analysis, TCR association rates differed among HLA loci, with DRB1 alleles showing the most associated TCRs and HLA-C alleles showing the fewest. The cohort was sequenced for TCR beta chains only, and without alpha or paired-chain data the features that could be detected were limited. Correlated functional status among segregating V segments might reflect linkage disequilibrium, but an unknown experimental factor could not be ruled out. Because counts were too low, roughly 17 rarely observed V segments, including chromosome 9 orphons, were left out of the earlier analysis of about 620 of the donors. A later analysis found that most CMV-associated TCR beta chains appeared HLA-restricted, with HLA associations seemingly driven largely by CMV exposure. Across donors, most TCR sequences were observed very rarely, whereas some public TCRs were present in many individuals. Presence/absence analyses assumed roughly uniform sequencing depth across donors, an assumption that may not hold.

The cohort consisted of approximately 670 healthy bone marrow donors. At the time of sampling, all cohort members were nominally healthy, though unrecorded immune exposures were likely present. The donor tested CMV seropositive and was one of the 289 seropositive cohort members. A peripheral blood sample was collected from each donor, and TCR beta sequencing was performed on peripheral blood mononuclear cells. Genomic DNA was extracted from the blood cell samples with the Qiagen DNeasy Blood Extraction Kit. This clone was seen more than once but under ten times. The specificity of this receptor is unknown. Nothing much larger sits one base from this clone, and base qualities are not available. Trimming accounts for 1 base at V and 0 bases at J, while the number of junction bases matched to no gene is 6. The CDR3 measures 18 amino acids from cysteine to phenylalanine. Only the CDR3 part of the read is kept: 54 bases, read in frame from the first base. CDR1 and CDR2 are read off the germline V gene (reference sequence) as LNHNV and YYDKDF.

To prepare the library, the immunoSEQ multiplex PCR assay was applied. A mixture of 60 forward primers for TCR Vbeta segments and 13 reverse primers for TCR Jbeta segments was used in the multiplex PCR. A multiplex PCR assay on genomic DNA amplified the CDR3 region of rearranged TCR beta genes. The amplified TCR beta libraries were sequenced on the Illumina HiSeq System as 87-base-pair reads. Per the original workflow: A later analysis tallied around 87 million unique TCR beta chains across the roughly 610 repertoires, and approximately 9.9 million of those chains were shared by two or more donors. Raw reads were error-corrected and collapsed into unique sequences with a nearest-neighbor algorithm that merged closely related sequences to remove PCR and sequencing errors. CDR3 sequences were aligned to IMGT reference sequences to assign V, D and J gene segments. For a sequence to be retained, a match of at least six nucleotides to both a V gene segment and a J gene segment was required. A rearrangement counted as productive if the CDR3 had no stop codons and remained in frame with V and J, and every other rearrangement counted as non-productive. Following IMGT convention, CDR3 was defined as the stretch from the second conserved V-encoded cysteine to the conserved J-encoded phenylalanine. In an earlier analysis of around 570 of the donors, sequences lacking an unambiguous match to a single V gene segment were excluded. An earlier analysis of fewer than 650 of the donors classified V segments as functional when productive rearrangements were above 56.7% and as segregating when the standard deviation between donors was above 5%. A statistical classification framework was developed to diagnose cytomegalovirus status using the catalog of TCR beta chain sequences. In a later analysis, V and J genes were assigned by comparing TCR nucleotide sequences against IMGT/GENE-DB human TR gene sequences. The TCRdist pipeline was used in a later analysis to assign CDR3 sequences and most-parsimonious VDJ recombination scenarios. In a later analysis, each TCR beta chain was defined by its CDR3 amino acid sequence together with its V-gene family, and reads lacking a unique V-gene family were excluded. A later analysis removed nearly 600 highly shared, low-generation-probability nucleotide sequences to deal with suspected cross-contamination and a sequencing artifact. A later analysis calculated a clonal expansion index for each public chain from normalized within-repertoire ranks of inferred template counts. A later analysis computed generation probabilities with a VDJ recombination model fitted to out-of-frame rearrangements, and checked the results against IGoR. In a later analysis, TCR-TCR, TCR-HLA and TCR-CMV co-occurrence was scored with hypergeometric tests, and a repertoire-size bias correction was applied to TCR pairs. A later analysis estimated false discovery rates by permuting HLA or CMV assignments 20 times. In a later analysis, co-occurring TCRs were grouped using DBSCAN, and TCRdist sequence similarity was added for clustering within HLA-allele-positive subsets. Co-occurrence clustering excluded repertoires with fewer than 30,000 or more than 120,000 public chains, plus five with anomalous nucleotide sharing. This is the immuneACCESS table as TCRdb keeps it, with only in-frame sequences that have V and J called. A part of the clones is gone; compared with another copy, unresolved V genes explain less than half, and the rest is unexplained. Clonal size and the V and J genes are those of that table, whereas D and trimming came from the DNA. Here the sample has 110,000 or so clones; roughly 70% occur a single time. 4.2% of the sample is held by the ten biggest clonotypes.

The receptor chain draws on TRBV15 and TRBJ2-6; 7 bases in the middle match TRBD1. This clonotype was sampled from a middle-aged woman in good health and CMV-seropositive. The sequenced sample consisted of PBMCs. The sequenced DNA is TGTGCCACCAGCAGAGGGGTGACAGGGAGCTCTGGGGCCAACGTCCTGACTTTC. This codes for CATSRGVTGSSGANVLTF.